A single T cell receptor (beta chain) is shown here with its context. The sample is drawn from a study of blood T cell repertoires in COVID-19. Across the whole study: The United States, Italy and Spain were the sources of the acute and convalescent COVID-19 samples. Sources were T cells, B-cell-depleted T cells, or PBMCs; the material itself was cDNA or gDNA.

Original processing notes: Reference gene primer amplification in the assay estimated nucleated cell counts. Assay: immunoSEQ multiplex PCR; the TCRdb copy retains only in-frame clones and omits some. The V and J calls and clone size are taken from that table; D and trimming were inferred from the DNA. The data contain about 170,000 clones, about 91% of them singletons. This clonotype was obtained from a woman aged 45-65 years with acute or convalescent COVID-19. Sequencing was performed on peripheral blood.

CDR3: CASSPNMRGYRGQEQYF. The CDR3 bases are TGTGCCAGCTCACCAAATATGAGGGGATACAGGGGTCAAGAGCAGTACTTC. The chain couples TRBV18 to TRBJ2-7; 7 bases line up with TRBD1. The CDR3 length is 17 residues. Germline loops: CDR1 KGHSH, CDR2 LQKENI. The V segment lost 2 bases and the J segment 7 bases; nucleotides outside the gene matches: 17.